This record covers a single T cell receptor beta chain. Its antigen remains unidentified. These data are taken from a study of shared clonotypes between healthy human individuals. Study-level findings and limits: Despite large depth, rarefaction showed incomplete sorted-subset sequencing. In having few donors, the study represented limited genetic and exposure-history diversity.

Every donor, a Caucasian adult, lived in Nashville, Tennessee. Investigators divided CD4+ cells into CD45RA+ naive and CD45RA-negative memory subsets. The germline CDR1 and CDR2 sequences are SGHDT and YYEEEE. The CDR3 covers 14 residues. V was trimmed by 7 bases and J by 7 bases, leaving 17 bases between them. The method was immunoSEQ multiplex PCR; TCRdb's version includes in-frame clones alone and lacks a portion of them. Of nearly 750,000 clones listed, roughly two thirds are singletons. This TCR came from a woman in her twenties or thirties in good health. The V and J genes are TRBV5-6 and TRBJ1-4; tentative D call: TRBD1 (5 bases). The specimen sequenced was memory CD4+ T cells sorted from blood. Subset indicated: CD45RA-negative fraction. For the CDR3, the DNA is TGTGCCAGCCGCCCCTGGGGGAGTTTTGAAAAACTGTTTTTT. Its protein product is CASRPWGSFEKLFF.